This T cell receptor (beta chain) was identified during a study of CD8 T cells in ankylosing spondylitis. The CDR3 consists of 15 residues. Germline V gene data show CDR1 as DFQATT and CDR2 as SNEGSKA (reference sequence). Researchers built TCR beta libraries using quantitative 5'-RACE with molecular barcodes. TCRdb re-called the 5' RACE reads through MiXCR, storing one row per CDR3 protein. The sample consists of some 240,000 distinct CDR3 sequences, under 20% of them appearing once. This clonotype was seen more than once but under ten times. Its antigen is unknown. Findings and limits, study-wide: Disease-linked clones reportedly concentrated significantly in matched ankylosing spondylitis synovial fluid. The disease-linked clones had a CD8+ phenotype and low blood frequencies. One TCR beta motif, made up of roughly eight highly homologous variants, appeared characteristic of ankylosing spondylitis blood.

The sample consisted of blood, either unsorted or a sorted T cell fraction (not recorded which). The clonotype originates from a male donor with ankylosing spondylitis or in good health (not recorded which). The chain combines TRBV20-1 with TRBJ2-1, with 12 bases matching TRBD2. The chain's CDR3 is CRPNPTSGRNHEQFF. As DNA, the CDR3 is TGCAGGCCGAATCCTACTAGCGGGAGGAACCATGAGCAGTTCTTC.